Listed here are 26 T cell receptor beta chains from one sample, sequenced in a study of cytomegalovirus exposure and HLA in healthy donors. Libraries were prepared by immunoSEQ multiplex PCR; TCRdb keeps only in-frame clonotypes and omits some of them. Of 150,000 to 200,000 clones listed, roughly 84% are singletons. The sample taken for sequencing was PBMCs. The receptor source for this set is a young man in good health and CMV-seropositive.

This chain connects TRBV30 to TRBJ2-3; 7 positions match TRBD2. The CDR3 covers 16 residues. V lost 1 base, J lost 1 base, and 8 bases stayed unmatched. Germline V CDR1 and CDR2: GTSNPN, SVGIG (reference sequence). CDR3 in amino acids: CAWSGPAGAGTDTQYF. The CDR3 nucleotides read TGTGCCTGGAGTGGACCGGCGGGAGCCGGCACAGATACGCAGTATTTT.

The chain recombines TRBV20-1 with TRBJ1-2, with D uncertain. The germline V gene encodes CDR1 DFQATT and CDR2 SNEGSKA (reference sequence). The CDR3 contains 11 residues. The V end was cut by 5 bases, the J end by 8 bases, with 12 bases between. DNA of the CDR3: TGCAGTGCTTCCAAAAGCCGCGGCTACACCTTC. Translating gives CSASKSRGYTF.

This clone was counted a few times. The rearrangement uses TRBV30 and TRBJ1-6, with 9 bases matching TRBD1. The CDR3 is made up of 20 amino acids. Germline V gives CDR1 GTSNPN, CDR2 SVGIG (reference sequence). The V gene end was trimmed by 7 bases and the J gene end by 0 bases; junction bases not matched to a gene: 19. The CDR3 loop reads CASTLGDRAPSSSYNSPLHF. In nucleotides, the CDR3 is TGTGCCTCCACACTAGGGGACAGGGCCCCTTCTAGCTCCTATAATTCACCCCTCCACTTT.

V gene TRBV18 combines with J gene TRBJ1-1, with a possible D match to TRBD1 (6 bases). The CDR3 has 14 amino acids. Germline CDR1 KGHSH, CDR2 LQKENI. The V and J ends lost 2 bases and 3 bases respectively, with 10 bases between them. Written as DNA, the CDR3 is TGTGCCAGCTCACCAGGGGGGGCCCACACTGAAGCTTTCTTT. It codes for CASSPGGAHTEAFF.

The chain combines TRBV10-1 with TRBJ2-1; tentative D call: TRBD2 (5 bases). The CDR3 is 15 amino acids. The V and J ends lost 2 bases and 1 base respectively, with 9 bases between them. Germline-derived CDR1 and CDR2 are WNHNN and SYGVQD (reference sequence). CDR3 nucleotides: TGCGCCAGCAGTGAGAGTAGCGAGTCCTACAATGAGCAGTTCTTC. Protein product: CASSESSESYNEQFF.

The chain joins TRBV19 to TRBJ1-5; 7 nucleotides line up with TRBD1. CDR1 and CDR2 from the germline V gene are LNHDA and SQIVND (reference sequence). This CDR3 has 13 amino acids. The junction had 6 bases not matched to a gene; V was cut back by 6 bases and J by 7 bases. The CDR3 spells CASSEGARQPQHF. DNA of the CDR3: TGTGCCAGTAGCGAGGGGGCCCGGCAGCCCCAGCATTTT.

Only one count was recorded for this clone. The J gene is TRBJ1-5, the V gene TRBV6-1; 9 nucleotides align to TRBD1. The CDR3 totals 17 residues. Trimming at V came to 4 bases and at J to 0 bases, leaving 7 bases not matched to a gene. Germline CDR1 reads MNHNS; CDR2 reads SASEGT. The CDR3 coding sequence is TGTGCCAGCAGTGCCGGGACAGGGTTTTATAGCAATCAGCCCCAGCATTTT. Amino acids: CASSAGTGFYSNQPQHF.

With respect to this clone: Different DNA sequences within this sample yield the same CDR3. The CDR3: CASSLVQETQYF. The CDR3 region has the DNA TGTGCCAGCAGTCTTGTTCAAGAGACCCAGTACTTC. V gene TRBV28 combines with J gene TRBJ2-5; no clear D gene. The V and J ends lost 5 bases and 2 bases respectively, with 6 bases between them. Germline V lookup: CDR1 MDHEN, CDR2 SYDVKM. The CDR3 has 12 residues.

The rearrangement joins TRBV7-9 to TRBJ1-4; perhaps TRBD1 as D (5 bases). V lost 1 base and J 8 bases, leaving 11 bases between the germline ends. The CDR3 is made up of 14 amino acids. Germline values: CDR1 SEHNR, CDR2 FQNEAQ (reference sequence). CDR3 amino acids: CASSLEWRGEKLFF. The CDR3 region has the DNA TGTGCCAGCAGCTTAGAGTGGCGGGGGGAAAAACTGTTTTTT.

This clone has a handful of counts. The rearrangement joins TRBV2 to TRBJ1-2; D ambiguous. Germline assignment: CDR1 SNHLY and CDR2 FYNNEI. Trimming shortened V by 1 base and J by 2 bases, and 8 bases separated the two germline ends. This CDR3 region has 14 residues. The CDR3 loop reads CASSEGHKNYGYTF. CDR3 sequence (DNA): TGTGCCAGCAGTGAAGGGCATAAAAACTATGGCTACACCTTC.

This chain connects TRBV2 to TRBJ2-3; D not resolved. This CDR3 contains 14 residues. V was pared by 3 bases and J by 2 bases, with 9 bases between. Germline values: CDR1 SNHLY, CDR2 FYNNEI. In DNA form, the CDR3 reads TGTGCCAGCAGTGATCTTGGCCTCACAGATACGCAGTATTTT. Translation: CASSDLGLTDTQYF.

This sequence joins TRBV9 and TRBJ1-1; D gene uncertain. With 0 bases removed from V and 3 bases from J, the gap between germline ends came to 3 bases. This CDR3 has 12 amino acids. Germline V lookup: CDR1 SGDLS, CDR2 YYNGEE. The CDR3 DNA sequence: TGTGCCAGCAGCGTAGCGGACACTGAAGCTTTCTTT. Amino acids: CASSVADTEAFF.

CDR3 sequence (DNA): TGTGCCAGCAGCTTTTTAATGAACACTGAAGCTTTCTTT. Amino acids: CASSFLMNTEAFF. This chain links TRBV11-2 with TRBJ1-1; D unclear. The CDR3 is made up of 13 amino acids. Germline V lookup: CDR1 SGHAT, CDR2 FQNNGV. V gave up 3 bases and J gave up 0 bases, with 5 bases separating them.

The V call is TRBV18, the J call TRBJ2-1; 12 bases agree with TRBD2. The CDR3 runs 18 residues. The J segment lost 1 base and the V segment lost 2 bases, leaving 6 bases of the junction unmatched. Per the germline V gene, CDR1 is KGHSH and CDR2 is LQKENI. The CDR3 nucleotides are TGTGCCAGCTCACCAACTAGCGGGAGGACCGGTTCCTACAATGAGCAGTTCTTC. Translating it yields CASSPTSGRTGSYNEQFF. The whole variable domain, filled in from reference TRBV18 and TRBJ2-1, reads NAGVMQNPRHLVRRRGQEARLRCSPMKGHSHVYWYRQLPEEGLKFMVYLQKENIIDESGMPKERFSAEFPKEGPSILRIQQVVRGDSAAYFCASSPTSGRTGSYNEQFFGPGTRLTVL.

The chain carries TRBV30 and TRBJ2-1; possibly TRBD1 for D (5 bases). CDR1 is GTSNPN, CDR2 SVGIG, per germline (reference sequence). The V gene lost 0 bases and the J gene lost 7 bases, with 16 bases spanning the gap. This CDR3 has 15 amino acids. The CDR3: CAWSVTGRLKNEQFF. In DNA, the CDR3 is TGTGCCTGGAGTGTAACAGGAAGATTAAAGAATGAGCAGTTCTTC.

As DNA, the CDR3 is TGTGCCAGCAGCCCTAACGGGGGACGGACTGAAGCTTTCTTT. As protein: CASSPNGGRTEAFF. The J gene is TRBJ1-1, the V gene TRBV7-2, with D perhaps TRBD1 (5 bases). CDR1 is SGHTA and CDR2 is FQGNSA in the germline V gene. The CDR3 length is 14 residues. V was shortened by 5 bases and J by 5 bases, with 15 bases between the two germline ends.

The chain has TRBV5-8 and TRBJ2-7; D is possibly TRBD2 (7 bases). This CDR3 is built from 16 residues. The germline V gene has CDR1 SGHTS and CDR2 YDEGEE. The V gene lost 0 bases and the J gene lost 3 bases, with 16 bases spanning the gap. DNA of the CDR3: TGTGCCAGCAGCTTGGCCGGTGCGGGGGCAAACTACGAGCAGTACTTC. Its protein product is CASSLAGAGANYEQYF.

There are a few counts of this clone. The chain couples TRBV6-1 to TRBJ2-3; TRBD1 matches 8 bases. CDR3 length: 15 amino acids. Losses at the gene ends were 6 bases for V and 1 base for J; bases not matched to a gene: 6. Germline-derived CDR1 and CDR2 are MNHNS and SASEGT. For the CDR3, the DNA is TGTGCCAGCAGCCCAGGACAGGGCCGCACAGATACGCAGTATTTT. It specifies CASSPGQGRTDTQYF.

V is TRBV6-4 and J is TRBJ2-1; 13 bases align to TRBD2. V lost 6 bases, J lost 6 bases, and 5 bases stayed unmatched. Germline V lookup: CDR1 MRHNA, CDR2 SNTAGT. This CDR3 spans 15 amino acids. CDR3 nucleotide sequence: TGTGCCAGCAGCCTAGGACTAGCGGGAGTCAATGAGCAGTTCTTC. It yields the protein CASSLGLAGVNEQFF.

The chain links TRBV6-1 to TRBJ2-7; D is undetermined. The CDR3 is made up of 15 amino acids. CDR1 and CDR2 (germline): MNHNS, SASEGT. Trimming cost V 0 bases and J 6 bases, with 15 bases left between them. The CDR3, as DNA: TGTGCCAGCAGTGAAGCGGAAGGCTTTAGCTTCGAGCAGTACTTC. Translated, it gives CASSEAEGFSFEQYF.

This clone was picked up a small number of times. The genes are TRBV28 and TRBJ1-2, with a possible D match to TRBD1 (5 bases). CDR3 size: 11 residues. The V gene lost 4 bases and the J gene lost 5 bases, with 5 bases spanning the gap. Per germline, CDR1 MDHEN and CDR2 SYDVKM. Written as DNA, the CDR3 is TGTGCCAGCAGTTGGACATATGGCTACACCTTC. It specifies CASSWTYGYTF.

This clone was counted a single time. The rearrangement joins TRBV7-9 to TRBJ2-7; the D gene is possibly TRBD2 (6 bases). The CDR3 has 15 amino acids. The V gene's germline CDR1 is SEHNR and CDR2 FQNEAQ (reference sequence). V lost 2 bases and J 0 bases, leaving 11 bases between the germline ends. The CDR3 DNA follows: TGTGCCAGCAGCTTATCGGCGGGGAGCTCCTACGAGCAGTACTTC. Translated, it gives CASSLSAGSSYEQYF.

The CDR3 spells CASSLGDREQYF. CDR3 sequence (DNA): TGTGCCAGCAGCTTGGGAGACAGGGAGCAGTACTTC. This chain uses TRBV11-2 with TRBJ2-7; possibly TRBD1 for D (6 bases). The germline V and J ends were trimmed by 3 bases and 7 bases, with 10 bases remaining between them. CDR1 and CDR2 from the germline V gene are SGHAT and FQNNGV. The CDR3 spans 12 residues.

This clone has only one observation. The chain recombines TRBV5-4 with TRBJ1-4; 7 bases are a match to TRBD1. J lost 6 bases, V lost 4 bases, and 9 bases had no gene match. This CDR3 spans 15 amino acids. CDR1 and CDR2 (germline): SGHNT, YYREEE (reference sequence). CDR3 bases: TGTGCCAGCAGCCCTGGGACAGCGGATGATGAAAAACTGTTTTTT. It translates to CASSPGTADDEKLFF.

The gene calls are TRBV19 and TRBJ2-7, with TRBD2 as a possible D gene (5 bases). Trimming shortened V by 3 bases and J by 6 bases, and 27 bases separated the two germline ends. Germline-derived CDR1 and CDR2 are LNHDA and SQIVND (reference sequence). The CDR3 is 18 residues long. The CDR3: CASSMGGGLFLVAGEQYF. The CDR3 bases are TGTGCCAGTAGTATGGGTGGAGGACTTTTTCTTGTCGCGGGCGAGCAGTACTTC.

The chain carries TRBV6-6 and TRBJ1-2; 8 positions match TRBD1. In germline, CDR1 is MNHNY, CDR2 SVGAGI (reference sequence). J was trimmed by 4 bases and V by 6 bases; bases with no gene match: 10. The CDR3 extends over 15 amino acids. CDR3 in amino acids: CASRQAQGGSYGYTF. The CDR3 DNA reads as TGTGCCAGCAGGCAGGCACAGGGGGGGAGCTATGGCTACACCTTC.